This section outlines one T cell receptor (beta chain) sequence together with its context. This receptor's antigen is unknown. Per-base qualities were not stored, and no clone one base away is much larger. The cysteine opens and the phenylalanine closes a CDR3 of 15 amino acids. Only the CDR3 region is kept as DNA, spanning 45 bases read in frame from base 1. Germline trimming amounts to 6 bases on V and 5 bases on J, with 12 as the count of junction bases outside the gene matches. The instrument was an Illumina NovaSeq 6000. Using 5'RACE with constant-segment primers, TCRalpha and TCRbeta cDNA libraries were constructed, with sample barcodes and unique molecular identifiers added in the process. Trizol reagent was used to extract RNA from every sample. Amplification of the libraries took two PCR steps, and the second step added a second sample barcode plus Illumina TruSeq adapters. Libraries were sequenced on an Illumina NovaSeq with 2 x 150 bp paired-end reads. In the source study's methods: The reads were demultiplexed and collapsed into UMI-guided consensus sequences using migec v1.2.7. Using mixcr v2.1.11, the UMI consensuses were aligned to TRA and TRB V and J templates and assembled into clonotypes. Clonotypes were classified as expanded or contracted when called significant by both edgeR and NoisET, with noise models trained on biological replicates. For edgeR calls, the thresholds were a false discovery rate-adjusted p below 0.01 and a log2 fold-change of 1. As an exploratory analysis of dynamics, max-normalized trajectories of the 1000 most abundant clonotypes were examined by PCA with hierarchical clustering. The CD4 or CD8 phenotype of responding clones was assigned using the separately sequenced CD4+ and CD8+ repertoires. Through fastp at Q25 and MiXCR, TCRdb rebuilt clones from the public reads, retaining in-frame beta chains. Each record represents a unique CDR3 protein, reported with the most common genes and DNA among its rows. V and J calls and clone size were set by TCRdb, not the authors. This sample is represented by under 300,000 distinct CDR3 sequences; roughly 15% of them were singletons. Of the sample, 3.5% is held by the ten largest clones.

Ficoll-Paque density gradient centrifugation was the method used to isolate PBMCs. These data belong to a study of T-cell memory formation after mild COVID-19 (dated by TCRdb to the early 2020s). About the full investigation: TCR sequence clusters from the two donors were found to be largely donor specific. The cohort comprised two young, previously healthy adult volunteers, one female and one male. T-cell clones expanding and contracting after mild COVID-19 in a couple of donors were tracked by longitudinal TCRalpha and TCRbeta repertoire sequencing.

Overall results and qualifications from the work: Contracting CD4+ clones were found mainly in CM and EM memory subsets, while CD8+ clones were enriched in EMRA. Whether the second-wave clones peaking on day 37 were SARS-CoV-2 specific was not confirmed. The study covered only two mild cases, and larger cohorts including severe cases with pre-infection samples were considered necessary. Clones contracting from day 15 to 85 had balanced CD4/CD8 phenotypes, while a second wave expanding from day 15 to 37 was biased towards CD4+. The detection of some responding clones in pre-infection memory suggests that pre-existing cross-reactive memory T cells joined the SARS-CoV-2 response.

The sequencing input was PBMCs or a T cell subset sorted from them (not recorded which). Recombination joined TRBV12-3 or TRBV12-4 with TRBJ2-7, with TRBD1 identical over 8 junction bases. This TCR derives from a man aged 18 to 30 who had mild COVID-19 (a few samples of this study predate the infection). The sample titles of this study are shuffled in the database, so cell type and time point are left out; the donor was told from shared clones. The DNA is TGTGCCAGCAGGGAGGACAGGGTGGGGATCGACGAGCAGTACTTC. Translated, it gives CASREDRVGIDEQYF.